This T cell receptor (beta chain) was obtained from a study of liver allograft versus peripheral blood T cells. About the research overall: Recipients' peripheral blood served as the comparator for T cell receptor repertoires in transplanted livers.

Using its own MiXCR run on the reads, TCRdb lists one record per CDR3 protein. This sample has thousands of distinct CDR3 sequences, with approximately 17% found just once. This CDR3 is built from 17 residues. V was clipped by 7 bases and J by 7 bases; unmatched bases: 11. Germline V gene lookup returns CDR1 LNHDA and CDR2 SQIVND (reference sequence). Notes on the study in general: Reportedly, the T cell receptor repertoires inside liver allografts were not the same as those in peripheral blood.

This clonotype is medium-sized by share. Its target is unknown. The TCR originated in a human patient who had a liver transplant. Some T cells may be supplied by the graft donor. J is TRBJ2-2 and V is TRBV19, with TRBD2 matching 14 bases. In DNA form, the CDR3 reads TGTGCCAGTACGCCGGGACTAGCGGGAGCAGCTGGCGGGGAGCTGTTTTTT. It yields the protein CASTPGLAGAAGGELFF.